This is a list of T cell receptor beta chains from one sample in a study of blood T cells in healthy people across ages. Using its own MiXCR run on the 5' RACE reads, TCRdb lists one record per CDR3 protein. Among about 1.8 million distinct CDR3 sequences listed, roughly 49% were seen once. The sequenced sample consisted of blood. The receptors come from a woman in her thirties or forties in good health. Both conserved end residues are part of each CDR3. D genes are given only for firm matches. Not all rows give a size; the values are once, few, many and, for expanded clones, a class.

TRBD2,TRBJ2-6,few,TRBV7-2,CASTSGGSTGANVLTF,TGTGCCAGCACCTCGGGGGGATCGACTGGGGCCAACGTCCTGACTTTC
TRBD1,TRBJ2-1,few,TRBV11-2,CASSLAGQGADEQFF,TGTGCCAGCAGCTTAGCCGGACAGGGGGCCGATGAGCAGTTCTTC
-,TRBJ1-3,few,TRBV20-1,CSATGTASGNTIYF,TGCAGTGCTACCGGGACCGCGTCCGGAAACACCATATATTTT
-,TRBJ2-6,-,TRBV2,CASFAGSGANVLTF,TGTGCCAGTTTCGCAGGCTCTGGGGCCAACGTCCTGACTTTC
-,TRBJ2-1,-,TRBV9,CASSVVGVGEQFF,TGTGCCAGCAGCGTAGTTGGGGTGGGTGAGCAGTTCTTC
TRBD2,TRBJ2-3,few,TRBV10-2,CASRTGTSGADTQYF,TGCGCCAGCAGGACCGGGACTAGCGGGGCAGATACGCAGTATTTT
-,TRBJ1-6,-,TRBV18,CASSPPYGVNSPLHF,TGTGCCAGCTCACCACCATACGGGGTAAATTCACCCCTCCACTTT
TRBD1,TRBJ2-1,-,TRBV25-1,CASSGHLRGLNNEQFF,TGTGCCAGCAGTGGGCACCTCAGGGGGCTGAACAATGAGCAGTTCTTC
TRBD1,TRBJ2-7,-,TRBV20-1,CSAKKYGQGPYEQYF,TGCAGTGCAAAGAAATACGGACAGGGACCCTACGAGCAGTACTTC
TRBD1,TRBJ1-2,-,TRBV4-1,CASSQSPDGMGQGVYGYTF,TGCGCCAGCAGCCAATCGCCCGACGGTATGGGACAGGGGGTATATGGCTACACCTTC
TRBD2,TRBJ2-3,few,TRBV12-5,CASGLGGLASTDTQYF,TGTGCTAGTGGTTTGGGCGGACTAGCGAGCACAGATACGCAGTATTTT
TRBD1,TRBJ2-1,once,TRBV24-1,CATSTNRGNYNEQFF,TGTGCCACCAGCACTAACAGGGGAAACTACAATGAGCAGTTCTTC
TRBD2,TRBJ2-7,-,TRBV7-2,CASSLGGTSLYF,TGTGCCAGCAGCTTAGGTGGGACTAGCCTGTACTTC
-,TRBJ2-5,-,TRBV27,CASKLGETQYF,TGTGCCAGCAAATTGGGGGAGACCCAGTACTTC
-,TRBJ2-1,-,TRBV7-9,CASSSRRGGWDEQFF,TGTGCCAGCAGCTCTCGCCGTGGCGGTTGGGATGAGCAGTTCTTC
-,TRBJ1-2,few,TRBV12-3/TRBV12-4,CASSPDIGPGGYTF,TGTGCCAGCAGCCCTGATATAGGACCGGGGGGCTACACCTTC
-,TRBJ2-1,-,TRBV7-2,CASSFSAGSYNEQFF,TGTGCCAGCAGCTTTTCCGCGGGGAGCTACAATGAGCAGTTCTTC
-,TRBJ1-4,once,TRBV5-1,CASSLSRQKLFF,TGCGCCAGCAGCTTGTCACGGCAAAAACTGTTTTTT
-,TRBJ2-3,-,TRBV29-1,CSVRRGGGGTDTQYF,TGCAGCGTTAGAAGAGGGGGAGGGGGCACAGATACGCAGTATTTT
-,TRBJ2-7,-,TRBV10-3,CAIKADSSYEQYF,TGTGCCATCAAGGCGGACAGCTCCTACGAGCAGTACTTC
-,TRBJ2-7,few,TRBV25-1,CASTPWGEVPYEQYF,TGTGCCAGCACCCCTTGGGGGGAGGTGCCCTACGAGCAGTACTTC
-,TRBJ2-3,-,TRBV20-1,CSAQTEKPDTQYF,TGCAGTGCCCAAACCGAGAAGCCAGATACGCAGTATTTT
-,TRBJ2-3,-,TRBV28,CASTGEIADTQYF,TGTGCCAGCACTGGTGAAATAGCGGATACGCAGTATTTT
-,TRBJ2-6,-,TRBV6-2/TRBV6-3,CASSYDGTGTNVLTF,TGTGCCAGCAGTTACGACGGGACCGGGACCAACGTCCTGACTTTC
-,TRBJ1-5,few,TRBV5-1,CASSLDSWGRNQPQHF,TGCGCCAGCAGCTTGGATAGCTGGGGACGCAATCAGCCCCAGCATTTT
-,TRBJ2-7,-,TRBV20-1,CSAPRVGTYEQYF,TGCAGTGCCCCGAGGGTAGGGACCTACGAGCAGTACTTC
TRBD2,TRBJ2-1,-,TRBV7-6,CASSPQTSGFYNEQFF,TGTGCCAGCAGCCCGCAGACTAGCGGGTTCTACAATGAGCAGTTCTTC
TRBD1,TRBJ2-4,few,TRBV11-3,CASSSGTGGLDIQYF,TGTGCCAGCAGCTCCGGGACAGGGGGCTTGGACATTCAGTACTTC
-,TRBJ1-5,-,TRBV12-3/TRBV12-4,CASNNILGGSASNQPQHF,TGTGCCAGCAACAATATATTAGGGGGGTCCGCTAGCAATCAGCCCCAGCATTTT
-,TRBJ2-1,-,TRBV7-9,CASSPSNAQFF,TGTGCCAGCAGCCCGAGTAATGCCCAGTTCTTC
TRBD2,TRBJ2-1,-,TRBV5-1,CASSLAGTKNNEQFF,TGCGCCAGCAGCTTGGCCGGGACTAAGAACAATGAGCAGTTCTTC
-,TRBJ1-2,-,TRBV6-5,CASSYSGDPSFGGYTF,TGTGCCAGCAGTTACTCGGGGGATCCGTCGTTCGGTGGCTACACCTTC
TRBD2,TRBJ2-1,-,TRBV5-1,CASSLAGTSGGPYNEQFF,TGCGCCAGCAGCTTGGCCGGGACTAGCGGGGGGCCATACAATGAGCAGTTCTTC
TRBD1,TRBJ2-1,-,TRBV5-1,CASQVTGGDEQFF,TGCGCCAGTCAAGTGACAGGGGGCGATGAGCAGTTCTTC
-,TRBJ2-1,-,TRBV6-5,CASRGLRGYNEQFF,TGTGCCAGCAGGGGGTTAAGGGGGTACAATGAGCAGTTCTTC
-,TRBJ1-4,few,TRBV7-6,CASSPSTRNEKLFF,TGTGCCAGCAGCCCCTCTACCAGAAATGAAAAACTGTTTTTT
TRBD1,TRBJ1-2,-,TRBV7-2,CASSLTGQGASGYTF,TGTGCCAGCAGTTTAACGGGACAGGGGGCGTCTGGCTACACCTTC
TRBD1,TRBJ2-7,-,TRBV28,CASSETGTGIYEQYF,TGTGCCAGCAGTGAAACCGGGACAGGGATCTACGAGCAGTACTTC
-,TRBJ2-6,many,TRBV5-1,CASSLGQSSGANVLTF,TGCGCCAGCAGCTTGGGGCAGTCCTCTGGGGCCAACGTCCTGACTTTC